Below, 19 T cell receptor beta chains from the same sample are listed, as sequenced in a study of regulatory T cells in long-lasting Graves disease. Described time point: newly diagnosed GD, antithyroid drugs for less than 3 months. Making the TCR library involved RNA that had been extracted from PBMCs. Researchers made TCR beta libraries by using iRepertoire HTBI primers and running Arm-PCR on CDR3 regions. In TCRdb, the multiplex PCR reads were re-called with MiXCR into one record per CDR3 protein. The profile shows about 540,000 distinct CDR3 sequences, 13% of them singletons. In addition, the sample was reused for a study of T cells in Graves' hyperthyroidism and ophthalmopathy.

The material sequenced was peripheral blood mononuclear cells (PBMCs), taken at new diagnosis, from a patient treated with antithyroid drugs. These TCRs come from a man aged 25 to 40 with Graves disease.

The rearrangement links TRBV28 to TRBJ1-2; D not certain. The CDR3 sequence is 12 residues long. The germline V and J ends were trimmed by 6 bases and 6 bases, with 11 bases remaining between them. Per germline, CDR1 MDHEN and CDR2 SYDVKM. The CDR3 DNA reads as TGTGCCAGCAGCGCGATCGGGGATGGCTACACCTTC. It encodes CASSAIGDGYTF.

This clonotype was recorded many times. V is TRBV12-3 or TRBV12-4 and J is TRBJ2-1, with D perhaps being TRBD1 or TRBD2 (6 bases each). V lost 8 bases, J lost 6 bases, and 23 bases lay in between. CDR3 size: 16 residues. The CDR3 spells CASRSARGRGSNEQFF. In DNA form, the CDR3 reads TGTGCCAGCCGATCCGCCCGGGGGCGGGGTAGCAATGAGCAGTTCTTC.

This clonotype was counted between two and nine times. V gene TRBV18 combines with J gene TRBJ2-1, with TRBD2 matching over 7 bases. Germline CDR1 and CDR2: KGHSH and LQKENI. J gave up 8 bases and V 0 bases, and 7 bases lay outside the gene matches. This CDR3 region has 15 residues. CDR3 protein: CASSPPGGPFDEQFF. The CDR3 region has the DNA TGTGCCAGCTCACCACCGGGAGGGCCCTTCGATGAGCAGTTCTTC.

The chain combines TRBV5-1 with TRBJ2-2; D gene ambiguous. V shed 5 bases and J shed 4 bases, with 12 bases lying between them. In germline, CDR1 is SGHRS, CDR2 YFSETQ. This CDR3 comprises 14 residues. The DNA for the CDR3 is TGCGCCAGCAGAAGTTGGGGTGGCACCGGGGAGCTGTTTTTT. Translation: CASRSWGGTGELFF.

This clonotype was counted at least ten times. CDR3 in DNA: TGCGCCAGCAGTGAGTCGTATGGGGAAATTATAAACGAGCAGTACTTC. Its translation is CASSESYGEIINEQYF. The chain couples TRBV10-2 to TRBJ2-7; D not certain. The CDR3 totals 16 residues. CDR1 and CDR2 from the germline V gene are WSHSY and SAAADI. Between the trimmed V and J ends, which lost 0 bases and 5 bases, there was a span of 17 bases.

The table lists this clonotype with a few counts. The chain uses TRBV5-1 and TRBJ2-5, with a possible D match to TRBD1 (6 bases). Trimming removed 0 bases at V and 6 bases at J, with 12 bases between. Germline CDR1 and CDR2: SGHRS and YFSETQ. The CDR3 has 14 amino acids. The chain's CDR3 is CASSLGAGEQTQYF. CDR3 bases: TGCGCCAGCAGCTTGGGAGCAGGGGAGCAGACCCAGTACTTC.

This clonotype has ten or more counts. The chain carries TRBV20-1 and TRBJ1-1, with a possible D match to TRBD1 (6 bases). The V end lost 2 bases, the J end lost 6 bases, and 10 bases lay between the germline ends. Germline CDR1 reads DFQATT; CDR2 reads SNEGSKA (reference sequence). CDR3 size: 12 residues. The CDR3 is CSARKGGAEAFF. For the CDR3, the DNA is TGCAGTGCTAGAAAGGGGGGAGCTGAAGCTTTCTTT.

V gene TRBV15 combines with J gene TRBJ1-6; TRBD1 aligns across 7 bases. Germline CDR1 and CDR2: LNHNV and YYDKDF (reference sequence). V gave up 1 base and J gave up 9 bases; unmatched junction bases: 12. The CDR3 is 17 residues long. As DNA, the CDR3 is TGTGCCACCAGCAGAGTACAACAGGGGAGGAGGGGTTCACCCCTCCACTTT. Translating gives CATSRVQQGRRGSPLHF.

This clonotype was seen at least ten times. The rearrangement joins TRBV7-9 to TRBJ2-1; D not certain. This CDR3 spans 12 amino acids. Germline values: CDR1 SEHNR, CDR2 FQNEAQ (reference sequence). Trimming left V 4 bases short and J 6 bases short, with 7 bases between. CDR3 sequence reads: CASSYTPNEQFF. The CDR3, as DNA: TGTGCCAGCAGCTACACTCCCAATGAGCAGTTCTTC.

This clonotype showed up many times. The chain recombines TRBV3-1 with TRBJ2-6; no definite D call. Germline V gene sequence: CDR1 LGHDT, CDR2 YNNKEL (reference sequence). The V end was cut by 3 bases, the J end by 3 bases, with 3 bases between. This CDR3 spans 13 amino acids. CDR3 sequence: CASSQGGANVLTF. Here the CDR3 DNA reads TGTGCCAGCAGCCAGGGTGGGGCCAACGTCCTGACTTTC.

This clonotype was counted at least ten times. The chain employs TRBV15 and TRBJ2-6; 10 bases are a match to TRBD1. Trimming removed 5 bases from V and 2 bases from J; junction bases left unmatched: 12. The length of the CDR3 is 19 residues. CDR1 is LNHNV, CDR2 YYDKDF, per germline (reference sequence). The CDR3 loop is CATSGGTGTGEPGANVLTF. CDR3 DNA sequence: TGTGCCACCAGCGGGGGGACCGGGACAGGGGAGCCTGGGGCCAACGTCCTGACTTTC.

This clonotype was detected ten times or more. This chain uses TRBV5-1 with TRBJ1-2; 7 positions match TRBD1. The germline V gene encodes CDR1 SGHRS and CDR2 YFSETQ. The CDR3 is 18 amino acids. The J segment lost 1 base and the V segment lost 4 bases, leaving 16 bases of the junction unmatched. The CDR3 nucleotides read TGCGCCAGCAGCCCGTCGACAGGGCGAGGCTGGGATAACTATGGCTACACCTTC. Translation: CASSPSTGRGWDNYGYTF.

This chain joins TRBV20-1 and TRBJ1-5; D gene uncertain. Per the germline V gene, CDR1 is DFQATT and CDR2 is SNEGSKA (reference sequence). V shed 5 bases and J shed 11 bases, with 10 bases lying between them. This CDR3 is built from 10 residues. The CDR3 sequence is CSASSEAQHF. CDR3 in DNA: TGCAGTGCTTCTTCCGAAGCCCAGCATTTT.

The table lists this clonotype with many counts. The gene calls are TRBV20-1 and TRBJ2-7; D not certain. Trimming left V 0 bases short and J 2 bases short, with 14 bases between. CDR1 DFQATT and CDR2 SNEGSKA come from the germline V gene (reference sequence). This CDR3 has 15 residues. Here the CDR3 reads CSARDPTGSAYEQYF. CDR3 sequence (DNA): TGCAGTGCTAGAGATCCGACGGGTTCGGCCTACGAGCAGTACTTC.

This clonotype occurred many times. Here the CDR3 omits its conserved ending phenylalanine or tryptophan, so a read error is the likely source. The rearrangement joins TRBV6-2 or TRBV6-3 to TRBJ2-1; 10 bases are shared with TRBD2. The CDR3 consists of 16 residues. The ends lost 6 bases at V and 0 bases at J; junction bases unmatched: 5. Germline CDR1 is MNHEY and CDR2 is SVGEGT. The CDR3 DNA reads TGTGCCAGCAGACAGAGCGGGAGGGCCTCCTACAATGAGCAGTTCCTC. Protein: CASRQSGRASYNEQFL.

This clonotype has a count of ten or more. This chain connects TRBV30 to TRBJ1-2; TRBD1 aligns across 7 bases. The CDR3 has 13 residues. CDR1 is GTSNPN, CDR2 SVGIG, per germline (reference sequence). V gave up 0 bases and J gave up 4 bases; unmatched junction bases: 2. The CDR3, as DNA: TGTGCCTGGAGTGTACAGGGGTTCTATGGCTACACCTTC. Encoded protein: CAWSVQGFYGYTF.

This rearrangement joins TRBV3-1 to TRBJ2-3; no definite D call. The germline gives CDR1 LGHDT, CDR2 YNNKEL (reference sequence). V lost 4 bases and J lost 5, with 13 bases in between. CDR3 length: 14 amino acids. Here the CDR3 DNA reads TGTGCCAGCAGCCGTTGGGGTTCTGGAGATACGCAGTATTTT. Protein sequence: CASSRWGSGDTQYF.

This clonotype was seen many times. V usage is TRBV6-5 and J usage is TRBJ2-1, with 8 positions matching TRBD2. With V trimmed by 2 bases and J by 1 base, 4 bases remained unmatched. Germline CDR1 MNHEY, CDR2 SVGAGI. The CDR3 covers 16 residues. The CDR3 region is CASSYGTRGSYNEQFF. DNA for the CDR3: TGTGCCAGCAGTTACGGGACTAGGGGGTCCTACAATGAGCAGTTCTTC.

This clonotype has ten or more counts. This sequence joins TRBV7-2 and TRBJ1-2, with 10 bases that match TRBD1. This CDR3 comprises 15 residues. Germline-derived CDR1 and CDR2 are SGHTA and FQGNSA. With V trimmed by 1 base and J by 8 bases, 7 bases remained unmatched. As DNA, the CDR3 is TGTGCCAGCAGCTTAGAGACAGGGGGCGCCCGCGGCTACACCTTC. This translates into CASSLETGGARGYTF.